This record looks at one T cell receptor (beta chain) sequence and its context. Sequenced by immunoSEQ multiplex PCR; TCRdb stores in-frame clones only, minus some. The data contain more than 25,000 clones, approximately 90% of them seen just once; the ten biggest clones take up about 2%. Surgery without prior neoadjuvant therapy was the treatment of the selected pancreatic ductal adenocarcinoma patients. This sample is part of a study of T cells in pancreatic ductal adenocarcinoma. The V and J ends lost 2 bases and 5 bases respectively, with 12 bases between them. In germline, CDR1 is SGHVS, CDR2 FQNEAQ. The length of the CDR3 is 14 residues.

Material: PBMCs. The receptor was isolated from a human donor with pancreatic ductal adenocarcinoma. This chain links TRBV7-8 with TRBJ2-5; D may be TRBD1 (6 bases). CDR3 nucleotide sequence: TGTGCCAGCAGCTTACCCCCTCAGGGGGAGACCCAGTACTTC. Amino acids: CASSLPPQGETQYF. Using reference TRBV7-8 and TRBJ2-5 for the parts outside the CDR3, the full variable domain is GAGVSQSPRYKVAKRGQDVALRCDPISGHVSLFWYQQALGQGPEFLTYFQNEAQLDKSGLPSDRFFAERPEGSVSTLKIQRTQQEDSAVYLCASSLPPQGETQYFGPGTRLLVL.